These 26 T cell receptor beta chains originate from one sample sequenced in a study of OX40 agonist ivuxolimab in advanced cancers. Using immunoSEQ multiplex PCR, the repertoire was profiled, and TCRdb retains in-frame clones only, with some absent. The table has 25,000 to 35,000 clones, 87% seen once; the top ten hold over 12%. The source material was CD4+ or CD8+ T cells sorted from blood, sampled in a trial of the OX40 agonist ivuxolimab. Source of these receptors: an adult with an advanced solid tumor such as melanoma, head and neck, liver or kidney cancer.

CDR3 sequence: CASSPHQGRSYNEQFF. The DNA for the CDR3 is TGTGCCAGCAGCCCGCACCAGGGACGGTCCTACAATGAGCAGTTCTTC. The J gene is TRBJ2-1, the V gene TRBV27; D may be TRBD1 or TRBD2 (5 bases each). The CDR3 has 16 residues. Trimming cost V 6 bases and J 1 base, with 16 bases left between them. Germline-derived CDR1 and CDR2 are MNHEY and SMNVEV (reference sequence).

This rearrangement joins TRBV4-3 to TRBJ2-3; D could derive from TRBD1 or TRBD2 (5 bases each). Germline CDR1 and CDR2: LGHNA and YSLEER. V was cut by 0 bases and J by 1 base, with 14 bases left in between. The CDR3 is made up of 17 amino acids. CDR3 sequence (DNA): TGCGCCAGCAGCCAAGATTTGGGCAGAGGGGGCACAGATACGCAGTATTTT. This codes for CASSQDLGRGGTDTQYF.

The CDR3 region is CASSPYLNYGYTF. The CDR3 DNA follows: TGTGCCAGCAGCCCCTACTTGAACTATGGCTACACCTTC. The V and J genes are TRBV14 and TRBJ1-2; D unresolved. Trimming stripped 4 bases from V and 2 bases from J, with 8 bases between. This CDR3 spans 13 amino acids. Germline CDR1 and CDR2: SGHDN and FVKESK.

This chain connects TRBV15 to TRBJ1-3; no reliable D call. Deletions cut 0 bases from V and 1 base from J, with 13 bases between. The CDR3 is 17 amino acids. Germline V CDR1 and CDR2: LNHNV, YYDKDF (reference sequence). This CDR3 is CATSREGQLSSGNTIYF. CDR3 in DNA: TGTGCCACCAGCAGAGAAGGGCAGCTAAGTTCTGGAAACACCATATATTTT.

This clone was seen only once. The CDR3 nucleotides are TGTGCCAGCAGAACGGGGACAGGGGGATCCTACGAGCAGTACTTC. Translating it yields CASRTGTGGSYEQYF. V gene TRBV11-2 combines with J gene TRBJ2-7, with TRBD1 matching 11 bases. The CDR3 contains 15 residues. Losses at the gene ends were 6 bases for V and 1 base for J; bases not matched to a gene: 5. Per the germline V gene, CDR1 is SGHAT and CDR2 is FQNNGV.

The chain carries TRBV10-3 and TRBJ2-7; D gene unclear. CDR1 and CDR2 from the germline V gene are ENHRY and SYGVKD. V was cut by 3 bases and J by 2 bases, with 11 bases left in between. The CDR3 spans 14 residues. The CDR3 reads CAISDSQRPYEQYF. The CDR3 DNA follows: TGTGCCATCAGTGACTCCCAGCGACCCTACGAGCAGTACTTC.

The chain joins TRBV15 to TRBJ2-1; D unclear. This CDR3 spans 16 amino acids. Trimming stripped 3 bases from V and 0 bases from J, with 12 bases between. Germline V gene data show CDR1 as LNHNV and CDR2 as YYDKDF (reference sequence). The DNA for the CDR3 is TGTGCCACCAGCAGTTCCAAGTGGAGCTCCTACAATGAGCAGTTCTTC. Translation gives CATSSSKWSSYNEQFF.

This clone occurred a few times. This chain uses TRBV2 with TRBJ2-5, with D tentatively TRBD1 (6 bases). CDR1 and CDR2 from the germline V gene are SNHLY and FYNNEI. V was clipped by 2 bases and J by 6 bases, with 13 bases between them. The CDR3 has 14 residues. As DNA, the CDR3 is TGTGCCAGCAGTGAAAACTCAGGGGCGAAGACCCAGTACTTC. This translates into CASSENSGAKTQYF.

In its sample, this clone ranks as medium-sized. V usage is TRBV7-9 and J usage is TRBJ1-4, with D possibly TRBD1 on 5 matching bases. V gave up 1 base and J gave up 6 bases, with 9 bases separating them. This CDR3 region has 14 residues. Germline CDR1 SEHNR, CDR2 FQNEAQ (reference sequence). The CDR3 DNA is TGTGCCAGCAGCTTAGGGCAGGGTTATGAAAAACTGTTTTTT. Protein sequence: CASSLGQGYEKLFF. Drawing the rest from reference TRBV7-9 and TRBJ1-4, the complete variable domain is DTGVSQNPRHKITKRGQNVTFRCDPISEHNRLYWYRQTLGQGPEFLTYFQNEAQLEKSRLLSDRFSAERPKGSFSTLEIQRTEQGDSAMYLCASSLGQGYEKLFFGSGTQLSVL.

V usage is TRBV27 and J usage is TRBJ2-1; D is possibly TRBD1 or TRBD2 (5 bases each). CDR3 length: 12 residues. V gave up 4 bases and J gave up 9 bases, with 10 bases separating them. Germline V gene sequence: CDR1 MNHEY, CDR2 SMNVEV (reference sequence). The CDR3 DNA reads TGTGCCAGCAGTTCATGGGACCTTGAGCAGTTCTTC. As protein: CASSSWDLEQFF.

The chain carries TRBV7-8 and TRBJ1-1; D possibly corresponds to TRBD1 (5 bases). The CDR3 contains 14 residues. Germline loops: CDR1 SGHVS, CDR2 FQNEAQ. V dropped 2 bases and J dropped 7 bases, with 14 bases sitting between them. CDR3 amino acids: CASSLNQGTYEAFF. CDR3 in DNA: TGTGCCAGCAGCTTAAATCAGGGTACCTATGAAGCTTTCTTT. Combining the CDR3 with reference TRBV7-8 and TRBJ1-1 gives the whole variable domain GAGVSQSPRYKVAKRGQDVALRCDPISGHVSLFWYQQALGQGPEFLTYFQNEAQLDKSGLPSDRFFAERPEGSVSTLKIQRTQQEDSAVYLCASSLNQGTYEAFFGQGTRLTVV.

There are a few counts of this clone. The chain is built from TRBV5-5 and TRBJ2-1; 7 nucleotides agree with TRBD2. Germline CDR1 reads SGHKS; CDR2 reads YYEKEE (reference sequence). After removal of 3 bases from V and 8 bases from J, the junction contained 8 bases not matched to a gene. This CDR3 has 14 residues. The CDR3 DNA sequence: TGTGCCAGCAGCTGGACTAGAAGTTCGGATGAGCAGTTCTTC. Protein: CASSWTRSSDEQFF.

The rearrangement links TRBV27 to TRBJ2-7; D is unclear. This CDR3 spans 14 amino acids. Trimming left V 0 bases short and J 4 bases short, with 10 bases between. Germline values: CDR1 MNHEY, CDR2 SMNVEV (reference sequence). The CDR3 here is CASSLSGSGYEQYF. The CDR3 DNA reads TGTGCCAGCAGTTTATCAGGGTCAGGATACGAGCAGTACTTC.

V gene TRBV29-1 combines with J gene TRBJ2-1; no clear D gene. V lost 3 bases and J 6 bases, leaving 12 bases between the germline ends. This CDR3 comprises 13 residues. Germline V gene sequence: CDR1 SQVTM, CDR2 ANQGSEA. The CDR3 loop reads CSVEEDPGNEQFF. The CDR3 nucleotides read TGCAGCGTTGAGGAAGATCCCGGCAATGAGCAGTTCTTC.

This clone was counted once. V gene TRBV4-1 combines with J gene TRBJ2-1; TRBD1 agrees at 7 bases. The CDR3 is 14 residues long. The germline gives CDR1 MGHRA, CDR2 YSYEKL. The J segment lost 8 bases and the V segment lost 3 bases, leaving 7 bases of the junction unmatched. CDR3 loop: CASSQGTASDEQFF. CDR3 DNA sequence: TGCGCCAGCAGCCAGGGGACAGCATCCGATGAGCAGTTCTTC.

This clone was seen a single time. This chain uses TRBV4-1 with TRBJ2-7; D remains unclear. Trimming removed 0 bases from V and 7 bases from J, with 16 bases in between. The CDR3 spans 15 residues. The germline V gene encodes CDR1 MGHRA and CDR2 YSYEKL. CDR3 residues: CASSQEPQGAIEQYF. The CDR3 DNA sequence: TGCGCCAGCAGCCAAGAACCTCAAGGAGCTATAGAGCAGTACTTC.

The chain couples TRBV19 to TRBJ2-5, with a possible D match to TRBD1 (6 bases). This CDR3 contains 15 residues. The germline gives CDR1 LNHDA, CDR2 SQIVND (reference sequence). The V gene lost 5 bases and the J gene lost 5 bases, with 18 bases spanning the gap. CDR3 sequence: CASSARPTGTETQYF. The CDR3 DNA sequence: TGTGCCAGTAGTGCCCGCCCGACAGGCACCGAGACCCAGTACTTC. Complete variable domain (other parts from reference TRBV19 and TRBJ2-5): DGGITQSPKYLFRKEGQNVTLSCEQNLNHDAMYWYRQDPGQGLRLIYYSQIVNDFQKGDIAEGYSVSREKKESFPLTVTSAQKNPTAFYLCASSARPTGTETQYFGPGTRLLVL.

The rearrangement uses TRBV19 and TRBJ2-7; 8 nucleotides match TRBD2. Germline V CDR1 and CDR2: LNHDA, SQIVND (reference sequence). V gave up 3 bases and J gave up 3 bases; unmatched junction bases: 7. The length of the CDR3 is 15 residues. CDR3 sequence (DNA): TGTGCCAGTAGTATCGTAGGGACTAGGGGCTACGAGCAGTACTTC. This gives the protein CASSIVGTRGYEQYF.

V usage is TRBV5-1 and J usage is TRBJ2-3; D gene unclear. CDR1 is SGHRS and CDR2 is YFSETQ in the germline V gene. The CDR3 runs 17 residues. Trimming left V 2 bases short and J 4 bases short, with 20 bases between. The CDR3 coding sequence is TGCGCCAGCAGCTTCTTTACTGACAAGGGCAGCGCAGATACGCAGTATTTT. Protein product: CASSFFTDKGSADTQYF.

The J gene is TRBJ2-3, the V gene TRBV6-1, with 7 bases that match TRBD1. The germline V gene encodes CDR1 MNHNS and CDR2 SASEGT. The CDR3 consists of 16 residues. Trimming at V came to 3 bases and at J to 6 bases, leaving 12 bases not matched to a gene. The CDR3 is CASSEQTGWESDTQYF. The CDR3 DNA is TGTGCCAGCAGTGAGCAGACAGGGTGGGAGTCGGATACGCAGTATTTT.

The chain joins TRBV6-1 to TRBJ2-7; D unresolved. Per the germline V gene, CDR1 is MNHNS and CDR2 is SASEGT. V lost 6 bases and J lost 0, with 9 bases in between. This CDR3 is built from 13 residues. In DNA, the CDR3 is TGTGCCAGCAGCCCTGGGCGCTCCTACGAGCAGTACTTC. It translates to CASSPGRSYEQYF.

The chain is built from TRBV28 and TRBJ2-7, with a tentative D call TRBD1 (6 bases). V lost 4 bases and J lost 2, with 18 bases in between. Germline lookup yields CDR1 MDHEN and CDR2 SYDVKM. The CDR3 extends over 16 amino acids. In DNA form, the CDR3 reads TGTGCCAGCAGTTACCCCCCCGGGACACCAACCTACGAGCAGTACTTC. Translation: CASSYPPGTPTYEQYF.

The chain has TRBV7-6 and TRBJ2-1; no clear D. The CDR3 extends over 14 amino acids. Trimming left V 0 bases short and J 4 bases short, with 7 bases between. CDR1 and CDR2 (germline): SGHVS, FNYEAQ. The CDR3 sequence: CASSLAGEYNEQFF. For the CDR3, the DNA is TGTGCCAGCAGCTTAGCCGGAGAATACAATGAGCAGTTCTTC.

This chain uses TRBV5-6 with TRBJ2-7, with D maybe TRBD1 (6 bases). Germline V CDR1 and CDR2: SGHDT, YYEEEE. V was pared by 2 bases and J by 2 bases, with 14 bases between. The CDR3 totals 15 residues. This CDR3 reads CASSFGAGVTYEQYF. The CDR3 DNA follows: TGTGCCAGCAGCTTTGGGGCAGGGGTAACCTACGAGCAGTACTTC.

The rearrangement links TRBV11-2 to TRBJ2-7; D is ambiguous. The CDR3 sequence is 13 residues long. From germline, CDR1 is SGHAT and CDR2 FQNNGV. Trimming took off 0 bases at V and 9 bases at J, with 12 bases between the two ends. CDR3 region: CASSLEGASVQYF. CDR3 in DNA: TGTGCCAGCAGCTTAGAAGGTGCCTCAGTGCAGTACTTC.

The chain couples TRBV11-2 to TRBJ2-5, with TRBD2 matching over 9 bases. The V gene's germline CDR1 is SGHAT and CDR2 FQNNGV. V was clipped by 5 bases and J by 5 bases; unmatched bases: 9. This CDR3 spans 15 amino acids. The CDR3 DNA is TGTGCCAGCAGCAGAAGAGCGGGAGGTGAGGAGACCCAGTACTTC. It yields the protein CASSRRAGGEETQYF.